A single sample is the source of the 23 T cell receptor beta chains below, sequenced in a study of T cells after yellow fever vaccination. One entry per CDR3 protein results from TCRdb running MiXCR on the 5' RACE reads. The profile shows tens of thousands of distinct CDR3 sequences, 5% to 8% of them singletons. The source was CD8+ T cells sorted from PBMCs, collected about 49 days after the first yellow fever vaccination. These TCRs come from a man between 18 and 35 years old who received the YFV17D yellow fever vaccine.

The sample holds many counts of this clonotype. The chain joins TRBV5-5 to TRBJ2-1; D gene uncertain. V was clipped by 3 bases and J by 0 bases, with 13 bases between them. The CDR3 length is 16 residues. CDR1 is SGHKS, CDR2 YYEKEE, per germline (reference sequence). The CDR3 DNA sequence: TGTGCCAGCAGCTCGGAGCGAATTAGCTCCTACAATGAGCAGTTCTTC. Amino acids: CASSSERISSYNEQFF.

This clonotype has a handful of counts. V and J are TRBV6-2 or TRBV6-3 and TRBJ2-7; no clear D gene. This CDR3 comprises 11 residues. Germline V gives CDR1 MNHEY, CDR2 SVGEGT. V was shortened by 5 bases and J by 4 bases, with 6 bases between the two germline ends. CDR3 residues: CASSTDYEQYV. Written as DNA, the CDR3 is TGTGCCAGCAGTACCGATTACGAGCAGTACGTC.

The chain uses TRBV5-1 and TRBJ2-7, with D maybe TRBD2 (5 bases). The CDR3 is 13 amino acids. V dropped 2 bases and J dropped 5 bases, with 11 bases sitting between them. CDR1 is SGHRS and CDR2 is YFSETQ in the germline V gene. CDR3 DNA: TGCGCCAGCAGCTTAAGCGGCGCCCACGAGCAGTACGTC. This gives the protein CASSLSGAHEQYV.

Turning to this clonotype: Possible read error: a much larger clone is one base away. This chain uses TRBV28 with TRBJ2-1; maybe TRBD2 (5 bases). V lost 8 bases and J 6 bases, leaving 23 bases between the germline ends. The CDR3 loop spans 16 amino acids. From germline, CDR1 is MDHEN and CDR2 SYDVKM. The CDR3, as DNA: TGTGCCAGCTGCCTGGCGCGGGCCATTCGCGGCAATGAGCAGTTCTTC. It yields the protein CASCLARAIRGNEQFF.

This clonotype appeared many times. The gene calls are TRBV29-1 and TRBJ2-1; D remains ambiguous. Germline loops: CDR1 SQVTM, CDR2 ANQGSEA. The CDR3 is 11 amino acids. V gave up 2 bases and J gave up 4 bases, with 3 bases separating them. The CDR3 DNA sequence: TGCAGCGTTGAAATATACAATGAGCAGTTCTTC. Amino acids: CSVEIYNEQFF.

This clonotype appeared many times. The CDR3: CASSFVGPGSSGAFF. In DNA form, the CDR3 reads TGTGCCAGCAGTTTCGTGGGTCCGGGCTCGAGTGGGGCTTTCTTT. This sequence joins TRBV6-2 or TRBV6-3 and TRBJ1-1, with D unclear. The CDR3 totals 15 residues. Germline CDR1 is MNHEY and CDR2 is SVGEGT. V was cut by 4 bases and J by 11 bases, with 23 bases left in between.

In this sample, this clonotype turned up a few times. This sequence joins TRBV3-1 and TRBJ1-1; 8 bases line up with TRBD1. V was clipped by 1 base and J by 2 bases; unmatched bases: 15. Germline CDR1 and CDR2: LGHDT and YNNKEL (reference sequence). The CDR3 extends over 19 amino acids. Here the CDR3 DNA reads TGTGCCAGCAGCCAAGTATTGCATGACAGGGGCCCTCTCAACACTGAAGCTTTCTTT. Its protein is CASSQVLHDRGPLNTEAFF.

The chain uses TRBV2 and TRBJ2-5, with D perhaps TRBD1 (6 bases). This CDR3 contains 15 residues. The ends were cut back, 6 bases at V and 4 bases at J, with 18 bases in the middle. Germline V gives CDR1 SNHLY, CDR2 FYNNEI. The CDR3 protein is CASRSTGTLRETQYF. CDR3 coding DNA: TGTGCCAGCAGGTCTACTGGGACACTTCGAGAGACCCAGTACTTC.

This clonotype has at least ten counts. V and J are TRBV29-1 and TRBJ1-2; no reliable D call. Germline loops: CDR1 SQVTM, CDR2 ANQGSEA. Trimming removed 1 base from V and 8 bases from J, with 17 bases in between. This CDR3 has 14 residues. CDR3 DNA sequence: TGCAGCGTTGAAGGGGTCGACTTACTGAGGGGCTACACCTTC. It is translated as CSVEGVDLLRGYTF. The whole variable domain, filled in from reference TRBV29-1 and TRBJ1-2, reads SAVISQKPSRDICQRGTSLTIQCQVDSQVTMMFWYRQQPGQSLTLIATANQGSEATYESGFVIDKFPISRPNLTFSTLTVSNMSPEDSSIYLCSVEGVDLLRGYTFGSGTRLTVV.

This clonotype was seen at least ten times. This chain uses TRBV12-3 or TRBV12-4 with TRBJ2-1, with 8 bases aligning to TRBD2. The V segment lost 2 bases and the J segment 12 bases; nucleotides outside the gene matches: 15. This CDR3 is 16 amino acids long. The DNA of the CDR3 is TGTGCCAGCAGTTTAAGGGTAGCGGGGCCCCTAATGGGGCAGTTCTTC. Translation gives CASSLRVAGPLMGQFF.

Only a few counts were recorded for this clonotype. The rearrangement joins TRBV29-1 to TRBJ2-5; D is uncertain. The germline CDR1 and CDR2 sequences are SQVTM and ANQGSEA. The CDR3 runs to 10 residues. V was trimmed by 3 bases and J by 5 bases, leaving 4 bases between them. CDR3 region: CSVDVETQYF. In nucleotides, the CDR3 is TGCAGCGTTGATGTTGAGACCCAGTACTTC.

This clonotype was seen repeatedly, ten times or more. The chain joins TRBV11-2 to TRBJ2-7; 8 bases match TRBD1. Germline assignment: CDR1 SGHAT and CDR2 FQNNGV. J lost 5 bases, V lost 3 bases, and 6 bases had no gene match. The CDR3 is 14 residues long. The CDR3 nucleotides read TGTGCCAGCAGCTTCTGGCAGGGGGCCCACGAGCAGTACTTC. This gives the protein CASSFWQGAHEQYF.

This clonotype was counted many times. The CDR3 is CASSHSGDEQFF. The CDR3 bases are TGTGCCAGCAGTCACTCGGGGGATGAGCAGTTCTTC. The chain is built from TRBV12-3 or TRBV12-4 and TRBJ2-1; maybe TRBD2 (6 bases). Trimming removed 5 bases at V and 8 bases at J, with 10 bases between. The CDR3 covers 12 residues.

This clonotype appeared many times. The J gene is TRBJ2-1, the V gene TRBV5-1; no definite D call. With 0 bases removed from V and 0 bases from J, the gap between germline ends came to 7 bases. The CDR3 loop spans 15 amino acids. The germline V gene has CDR1 SGHRS and CDR2 YFSETQ. CDR3 DNA: TGCGCCAGCAGCTTGGGACGGAGCTCCTACAATGAGCAGTTCTTC. Translating it yields CASSLGRSSYNEQFF.

The chain joins TRBV6-2 or TRBV6-3 to TRBJ1-1, with TRBD1 identical over 10 bases. The ends lost 5 bases at V and 0 bases at J; junction bases unmatched: 3. Germline CDR1 is MNHEY and CDR2 is SVGEGT. CDR3 length: 15 amino acids. CDR3 sequence reads: CASSLTGGLNTEAFF. DNA of the CDR3: TGTGCCAGCAGTCTGACAGGGGGCCTGAACACTGAAGCTTTCTTT.

Many counts were recorded for this clonotype. The chain is built from TRBV5-1 and TRBJ2-7, with 11 bases that match TRBD1. Trimming removed 3 bases from V and 3 bases from J; junction bases left unmatched: 5. This CDR3 region has 15 residues. Germline V gene data show CDR1 as SGHRS and CDR2 as YFSETQ. CDR3 loop: CASSCRDRGIYEQYV. The CDR3 bases are TGCGCCAGCAGCTGTCGGGACAGGGGGATCTACGAGCAGTACGTC.

The chain employs TRBV4-3 and TRBJ1-5, with no clear D. The CDR3 extends over 16 amino acids. Trimming removed 1 base at V and 4 bases at J, with 14 bases between. Germline CDR1 LGHNA, CDR2 YSLEER. The CDR3 loop reads CASSQVWNEGNQPQHF. CDR3 nucleotides: TGCGCCAGCAGCCAAGTGTGGAACGAGGGAAATCAGCCCCAGCATTTT.

V gene TRBV19 combines with J gene TRBJ1-5, with 8 nucleotides matching TRBD1. V dropped 6 bases and J dropped 1; count of bases not matched to a gene: 5. The CDR3 is made up of 15 amino acids. Germline CDR1 is LNHDA and CDR2 is SQIVND (reference sequence). The CDR3 bases are TGTGCCAGTAGCACGACAGGGGAGAGCAATCAGCCCCAGCATTTT. Translated: CASSTTGESNQPQHF.

This clonotype occurred many times. The chain links TRBV30 to TRBJ1-1; D not resolved. The V end lost 5 bases, the J end lost 5 bases, and 12 bases lay between the germline ends. The CDR3 runs to 12 residues. The germline gives CDR1 GTSNPN, CDR2 SVGIG (reference sequence). CDR3 loop: CAWDEGRTEAFF. CDR3 in DNA: TGTGCCTGGGATGAGGGTCGGACTGAAGCTTTCTTT.

This clonotype was counted at least ten times. The gene calls are TRBV13 and TRBJ1-6; maybe TRBD1 (5 bases). The CDR3 is made up of 15 amino acids. Germline-derived CDR1 and CDR2 are PRHDT and FYEKMQ (reference sequence). V gave up 3 bases and J gave up 3 bases, with 9 bases separating them. In DNA, the CDR3 is TGTGCCAGCAGCTTCGACAGCAGCTATAATTCACCCCTCCACTTT. It is translated as CASSFDSSYNSPLHF.

This clonotype was observed a handful of times. The chain has TRBV4-3 and TRBJ2-6, with no clear D. The CDR3 loop spans 15 amino acids. Trimming took 4 bases from V and 0 from J, leaving 7 bases between them. Germline V gene sequence: CDR1 LGHNA, CDR2 YSLEER. The DNA of the CDR3 is TGCGCCAGCAGCCTACCGGCCTCTGGGGCCAACGTCCTGACTTTC. Residues: CASSLPASGANVLTF.

This clonotype was found many times. The chain recombines TRBV4-3 with TRBJ2-6; D remains unclear. The V gene lost 1 base and the J gene lost 0 bases, with 10 bases spanning the gap. The CDR3 loop spans 17 amino acids. Germline CDR1 LGHNA, CDR2 YSLEER. CDR3 protein: CASSQVEERSGANVLTF. Written as DNA, the CDR3 is TGCGCCAGCAGCCAAGTAGAGGAGCGCTCTGGGGCCAACGTCCTGACTTTC.

This clonotype was recorded at least ten times. V gene TRBV4-2 combines with J gene TRBJ2-1; 12 bases line up with TRBD2. Trimming at V came to 2 bases and at J to 3 bases, leaving 5 bases not matched to a gene. The germline V gene encodes CDR1 LGHNA and CDR2 YNFKEQ. The CDR3 covers 17 residues. CDR3 sequence reads: CASSQTTSGGNYNEQFF. Written as DNA, the CDR3 is TGTGCCAGCAGCCAAACCACTAGCGGGGGGAACTACAATGAGCAGTTCTTC.